One TCR beta chain is described in this entry. The table came from immunoSEQ multiplex PCR; TCRdb's copy has only in-frame clones and leaves some out. This table holds some 120,000 clones, around 89% found once. This sample is drawn from a study of T cell responses to AZD1222 COVID-19 vaccine. This CDR3 spans 15 amino acids. CDR1 and CDR2 (germline): SGHDT, YYEEEE. With 0 bases clipped from V and 1 base from J, the junction kept 2 bases outside the gene matches. V and J are TRBV5-6 and TRBJ2-3; 7 bases align to TRBD1. The clonotype comes from an adult in good health. This specimen consisted of peripheral blood, obtained on day 0 of MenACWY control vaccination. CDR3 in DNA: TGTGCCAGCAGCTTGGGACAGGGCGGCACAGATACGCAGTATTTT. This encodes CASSLGQGGTDTQYF.